The present TCR beta chain was sequenced within a study of post-analysis software for immune sequencing data. Overall study findings and caveats: When patients were compared with controls, a handful of TRBV segments were more frequent, TRBV5-6, TRBV5-1 and TRBV20-1 among them. Multiple sclerosis was associated with a significant reduction in normalized Chao1 diversity relative to controls.

In regard to this clonotype: Its antigen is not identified.

TCR beta cDNA libraries included unique molecular identifiers. The authors obtained 500,000 to 600,000 cDNA molecules from roughly 1 to 10 million T cells. TCRdb re-called the PCR reads with MiXCR, one entry per CDR3 protein. The sample lists about 460,000 distinct CDR3 sequences; around 40% were seen once. V lost 0 bases and J lost 4; bases outside the gene matches: 6. Per germline, CDR1 MNHEY and CDR2 SVGAGI. CDR3 length equals 16 residues. The sequenced sample was blood. This clonotype was obtained from a girl aged 10 to 17 with multiple sclerosis. The chain links TRBV6-5 to TRBJ2-7; 10 bases line up with TRBD2. The CDR3 DNA is TGTGCCAGCAGTTACTCAGCCAGCGGGAGGGCTTACGAGCAGTACTTC. The encoded protein is CASSYSASGRAYEQYF.